What follows are 11 T cell receptor beta chains derived from one specimen sequenced in a study of blood T cell repertoires in COVID-19. Data came from immunoSEQ multiplex PCR; TCRdb stores just in-frame clones and leaves some out. The sample shows roughly 130,000 clones, 80% to 90% of them seen only once. Sequencing was performed on peripheral blood. These receptors all come from a man between 60 and 75 years old with active or convalescent COVID-19.

The rearrangement joins TRBV28 to TRBJ1-5; tentative D call: TRBD1 (5 bases). Germline V gene data show CDR1 as MDHEN and CDR2 as SYDVKM. The CDR3 totals 15 residues. Between the trimmed V and J ends, which lost 2 bases and 4 bases, there was a span of 12 bases. The CDR3 nucleotides are TGTGCCAGCAGTTTAAGGGGTATAGGAAATCAGCCCCAGCATTTT. This sequence encodes CASSLRGIGNQPQHF.

The chain joins TRBV28 to TRBJ2-7; D not resolved. The CDR3 sequence is 10 residues long. V shed 3 bases and J shed 6 bases, with 3 bases lying between them. Germline V gene data show CDR1 as MDHEN and CDR2 as SYDVKM. Here the CDR3 DNA reads TGTGCCAGCAGTTTTCGCGAGCAGTACTTC. Translation: CASSFREQYF.

The J gene is TRBJ2-7, the V gene TRBV5-1, with TRBD2 identical over 9 bases. J gave up 3 bases and V 4 bases, and 5 bases lay outside the gene matches. The V gene's germline CDR1 is SGHRS and CDR2 YFSETQ. The CDR3 is 14 residues long. CDR3 protein: CASSLAGGIYEQYF. In DNA form, the CDR3 reads TGCGCCAGCAGCCTTGCGGGAGGGATCTACGAGCAGTACTTC.

This clone was seen a single time. The chain uses TRBV19 and TRBJ1-6; 7 nucleotides agree with TRBD1. V gave up 5 bases and J gave up 2 bases; unmatched junction bases: 6. This CDR3 is 16 amino acids long. Germline CDR1 reads LNHDA; CDR2 reads SQIVND (reference sequence). The CDR3 loop reads CASSVSTGTYNSPLHF. The DNA of the CDR3 is TGTGCCAGTAGTGTATCGACAGGGACCTATAATTCACCCCTCCACTTT.

V usage is TRBV11-2 and J usage is TRBJ2-3; 12 bases fit TRBD2. Germline values: CDR1 SGHAT, CDR2 FQNNGV. With V trimmed by 1 base and J by 5 bases, 7 bases remained unmatched. The CDR3 covers 17 residues. Here the CDR3 reads CASSLVPGLAGIDTQYF. CDR3 sequence (DNA): TGTGCCAGCAGCTTAGTTCCGGGACTAGCGGGTATAGATACGCAGTATTTT.

This clone appeared a single time. V is TRBV6-5 and J is TRBJ1-2, with 8 bases that match TRBD1. CDR3 length equals 13 residues. Trimming took 5 bases from V and 3 from J; bases not matched to a gene: 2. Germline CDR1 reads MNHEY; CDR2 reads SVGAGI. As DNA, the CDR3 is TGTGCCAGCAGTCCGGGACAGGACTATGGCTACACCTTC. It codes for CASSPGQDYGYTF.

Points on this clone: The sample has other DNA sequences that encode this CDR3 too. The genes are TRBV6-5 and TRBJ2-7; the match to TRBD1 covers 8 bases. The CDR3 runs to 14 residues. Germline trimming cut 5 bases from V and 0 bases from J; bases unmatched to any gene: 3. In germline, CDR1 is MNHEY, CDR2 SVGAGI. In DNA form, the CDR3 reads TGTGCCAGCAGTCCTGGGACAGGCTCCTACGAGCAGTACTTC. Residues: CASSPGTGSYEQYF.

The gene calls are TRBV5-1 and TRBJ1-6; tentatively, D is TRBD1 (5 bases). Germline lookup yields CDR1 SGHRS and CDR2 YFSETQ. V shed 4 bases and J shed 6 bases, with 14 bases lying between them. The CDR3 covers 15 residues. Written as DNA, the CDR3 is TGCGCCAGCAGCCCAGTCGGACATCTTAATTCACCCCTCCACTTT. It specifies CASSPVGHLNSPLHF.

The chain employs TRBV20-1 and TRBJ2-1; D possibly corresponds to TRBD1 (6 bases). Germline V gene sequence: CDR1 DFQATT, CDR2 SNEGSKA (reference sequence). V was trimmed by 3 bases and J by 4 bases, leaving 16 bases between them. This CDR3 spans 15 amino acids. The CDR3: CSASSTGQLYNEQFF. CDR3 bases: TGCAGTGCTAGTTCAACAGGACAGTTATACAATGAGCAGTTCTTC.

This rearrangement joins TRBV19 to TRBJ1-5; D possibly corresponds to TRBD1 (5 bases). V was clipped by 3 bases and J by 11 bases, with 20 bases between them. The CDR3 is made up of 15 amino acids. CDR1 and CDR2 (germline): LNHDA, SQIVND (reference sequence). CDR3 protein: CASSMSAGEKRTQHF. CDR3 in DNA: TGTGCCAGTAGTATGTCCGCGGGGGAGAAAAGGACCCAGCATTTT.

The chain is built from TRBV7-9 and TRBJ1-4; 8 bases are shared with TRBD1. Trimming took 6 bases from V and 7 from J; bases not matched to a gene: 7. The CDR3 runs 14 residues. Germline loops: CDR1 SEHNR, CDR2 FQNEAQ (reference sequence). The CDR3 DNA reads TGTGCCAGCAGTTCATCAGGGGGCGGTGAAAAACTGTTTTTT. This codes for CASSSSGGGEKLFF.